Sequencing of this T cell receptor beta chain was carried out in a study of T-cell reconstitution after alpha-beta-depleted transplantation in children (dated by TCRdb to 2016 to 2017). Context from the whole study: The study quantitatively tracked T-cell immune reconstitution after TCRalphabeta/CD19-depleted allogeneic hematopoietic cell transplantation in children using TCR repertoire profiling. What the study reported, not specific to this receptor: The apparently early alphabetaT-cell count recovery about two months after transplant was reportedly dependent on only several hundred rapidly expanded clones derived from non-depleted graft cells. The high TCRbeta diversity at day 60 in some patients was ascribed to recipient T cells and intrathymic progenitors that had survived conditioning. Over the following months the frequencies of hyperexpanded clones went down, and after one year T-cell counts and TCRbeta diversity were mostly credited to newly produced T cells.

The library was obtained by PCR. For sequencing, an Illumina HiSeq 2500 was employed. To normalize quantification of the TCRbeta repertoire, the TCR libraries were built with molecular barcoding that relied on unique molecular identifiers. TCRdb reworked the public reads: Q25 trimming with fastp, MiXCR clone assembly, productive beta chains retained. Duplicate CDR3 protein sequences are folded into a single record with the most common DNA and genes. For this sample the table gives 55,000 to 70,000 distinct CDR3 sequences, of which approximately 11% were detected only once. Jointly, the top ten make up about 12% of the sample. About this clonotype itself: Its recognized antigen is unknown. Per-base quality was not reported, and no clone a single base away is much larger than it.

The treatment or condition label of this sample denotes: allogeneic hematopoietic cell transplantation with graft depleted of TCRalphabeta T cells and CD19 B cells. The children who served as transplant recipients had been given grafts of TCRalphabeta/CD19-depleted allogeneic hematopoietic cells. CDR1 and CDR2 are read off the germline V gene as MNHEY and SVGAGI. The CDR3 numbers 15 residues from cysteine through phenylalanine. Only the CDR3 DNA stays, 45 bases, in frame from base 1. V is pared back by 3 bases and J by 5 bases, with 14 bases lying between the germline termini. The starting material was PBMCs, obtained before TCRalphabeta/CD19-depleted stem cell transplant. This clonotype was obtained from a boy between 5 and 17 years old with acute myeloid leukemia, due to receive a stem cell transplant. The V gene is TRBV6-5 and the J gene is TRBJ2-1; the best D guess is TRBD1, with 6 bases matching. The CDR3 region reads CASSYQGRTNNEQFF. The bases are TGTGCCAGCAGTTATCAGGGGCGAACAAACAATGAGCAGTTCTTC.